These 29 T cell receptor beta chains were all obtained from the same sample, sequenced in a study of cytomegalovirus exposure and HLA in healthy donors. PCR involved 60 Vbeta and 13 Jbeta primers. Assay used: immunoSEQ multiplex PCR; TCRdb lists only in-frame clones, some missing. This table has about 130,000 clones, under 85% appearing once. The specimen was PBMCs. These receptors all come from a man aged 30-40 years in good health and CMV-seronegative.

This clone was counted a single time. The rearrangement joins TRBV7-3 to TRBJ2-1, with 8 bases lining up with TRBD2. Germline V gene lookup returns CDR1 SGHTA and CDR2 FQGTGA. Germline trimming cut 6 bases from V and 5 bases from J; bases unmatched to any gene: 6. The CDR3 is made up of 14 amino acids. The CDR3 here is CASSLSGDNNEQFF. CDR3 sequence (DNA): TGTGCCAGCAGTCTTAGCGGGGACAACAATGAGCAGTTCTTC.

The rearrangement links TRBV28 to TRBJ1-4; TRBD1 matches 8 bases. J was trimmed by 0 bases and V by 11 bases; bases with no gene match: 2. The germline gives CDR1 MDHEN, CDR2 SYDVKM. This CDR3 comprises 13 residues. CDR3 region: CAGGQATNEKLFF. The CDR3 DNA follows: TGTGCCGGGGGACAGGCAACTAATGAAAAACTGTTTTTT.

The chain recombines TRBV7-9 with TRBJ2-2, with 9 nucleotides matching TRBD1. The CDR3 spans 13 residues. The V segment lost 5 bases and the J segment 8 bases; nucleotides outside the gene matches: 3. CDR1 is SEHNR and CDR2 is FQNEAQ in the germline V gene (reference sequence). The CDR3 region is CASSAQGAGELFF. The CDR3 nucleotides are TGTGCCAGCAGCGCACAGGGGGCAGGGGAGCTGTTTTTT.

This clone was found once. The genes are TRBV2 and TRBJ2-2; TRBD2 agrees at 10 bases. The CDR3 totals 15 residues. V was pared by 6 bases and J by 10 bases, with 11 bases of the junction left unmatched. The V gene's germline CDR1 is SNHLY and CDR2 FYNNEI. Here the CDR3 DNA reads TGTGCCAGCAGGAACCTTTTAACTAGCGGGGTGGAGCTGTTTTTT. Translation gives CASRNLLTSGVELFF.

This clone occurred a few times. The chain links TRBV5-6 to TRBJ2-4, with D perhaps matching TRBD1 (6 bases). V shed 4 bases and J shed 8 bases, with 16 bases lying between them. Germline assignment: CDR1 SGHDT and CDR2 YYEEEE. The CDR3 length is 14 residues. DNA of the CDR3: TGTGCCAGCAGCATAGGGGGTTCAGCAGACATTCAGTACTTC. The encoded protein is CASSIGGSADIQYF.

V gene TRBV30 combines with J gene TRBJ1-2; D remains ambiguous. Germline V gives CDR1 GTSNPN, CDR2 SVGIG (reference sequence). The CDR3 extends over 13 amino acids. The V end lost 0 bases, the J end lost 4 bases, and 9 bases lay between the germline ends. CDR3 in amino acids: CAWSVTIGYGYTF. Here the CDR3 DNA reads TGTGCCTGGAGTGTAACCATCGGCTATGGCTACACCTTC.

The CDR3 region has the DNA TGTGCCAGTAGTCCCCATACCGGGACAGGACTAGCGGGAGCATACAATGAGCAGTTCTTC. It encodes CASSPHTGTGLAGAYNEQFF. V and J are TRBV19 and TRBJ2-1, with TRBD2 identical over 13 bases. J was trimmed by 4 bases and V by 5 bases; bases with no gene match: 17. The CDR3 is 20 residues long. The V gene's germline CDR1 is LNHDA and CDR2 SQIVND (reference sequence).

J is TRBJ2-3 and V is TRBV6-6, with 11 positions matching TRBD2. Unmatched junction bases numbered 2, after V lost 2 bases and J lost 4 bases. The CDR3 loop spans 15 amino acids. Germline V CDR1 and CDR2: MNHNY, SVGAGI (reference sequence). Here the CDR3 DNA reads TGTGCCAGCAGTTACGGGACTAGCGGCGCAGATACGCAGTATTTT. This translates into CASSYGTSGADTQYF.

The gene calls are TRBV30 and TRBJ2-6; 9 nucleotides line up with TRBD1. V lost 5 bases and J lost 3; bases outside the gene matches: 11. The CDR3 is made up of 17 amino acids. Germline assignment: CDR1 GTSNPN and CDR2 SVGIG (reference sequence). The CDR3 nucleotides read TGTGCCTGGGAGCCGGGACAGGGAAGGATTGGGGCCAACGTCCTGACTTTC. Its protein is CAWEPGQGRIGANVLTF.

CDR3 nucleotides: TGCAGTGCTTATAAGGGGGAGACCCAGTACTTC. Translating it yields CSAYKGETQYF. V is TRBV20-1 and J is TRBJ2-5; maybe TRBD1 (5 bases). This CDR3 is 11 amino acids long. Germline V CDR1 and CDR2: DFQATT, SNEGSKA (reference sequence). Trimming cost V 5 bases and J 5 bases, with 9 bases left between them.

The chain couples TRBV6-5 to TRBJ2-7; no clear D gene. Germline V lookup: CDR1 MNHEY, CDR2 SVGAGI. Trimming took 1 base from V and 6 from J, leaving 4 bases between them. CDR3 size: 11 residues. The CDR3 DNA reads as TGTGCCAGCAGTTACTTTCGCGAGCAGTACTTC. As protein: CASSYFREQYF.

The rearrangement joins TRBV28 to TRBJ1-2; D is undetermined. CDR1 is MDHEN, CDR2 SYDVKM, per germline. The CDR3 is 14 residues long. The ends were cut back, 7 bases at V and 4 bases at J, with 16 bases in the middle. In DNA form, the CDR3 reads TGTGCCAGCATCACCTCGGGGAGATTCTATGGCTACACCTTC. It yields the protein CASITSGRFYGYTF.

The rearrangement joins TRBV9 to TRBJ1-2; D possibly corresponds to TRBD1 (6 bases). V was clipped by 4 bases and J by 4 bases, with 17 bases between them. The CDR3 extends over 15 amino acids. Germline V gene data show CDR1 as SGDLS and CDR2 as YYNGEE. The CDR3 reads CASSHQTGPGYGYTF. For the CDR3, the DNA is TGTGCCAGCAGCCACCAGACAGGCCCGGGCTATGGCTACACCTTC.

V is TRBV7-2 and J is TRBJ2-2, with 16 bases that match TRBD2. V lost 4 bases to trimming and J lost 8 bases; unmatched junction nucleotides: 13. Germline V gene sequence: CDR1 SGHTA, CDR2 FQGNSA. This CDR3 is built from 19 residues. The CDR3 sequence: CASSSPGLAGGPRPGELFF. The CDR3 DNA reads TGTGCCAGCAGCTCGCCGGGACTAGCGGGAGGGCCTCGTCCGGGGGAGCTGTTTTTT.

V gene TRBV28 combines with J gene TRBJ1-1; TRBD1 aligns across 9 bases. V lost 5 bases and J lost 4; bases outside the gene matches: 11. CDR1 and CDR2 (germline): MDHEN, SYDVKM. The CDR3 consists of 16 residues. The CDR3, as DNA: TGTGCCAGCAGTGGACCAGGACAGGGGTTCCGCACTGAAGCTTTCTTT. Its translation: CASSGPGQGFRTEAFF.

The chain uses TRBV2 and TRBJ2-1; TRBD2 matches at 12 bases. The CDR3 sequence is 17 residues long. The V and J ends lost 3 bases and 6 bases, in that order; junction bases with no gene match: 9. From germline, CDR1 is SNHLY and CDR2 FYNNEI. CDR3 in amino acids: CASSDMGASGRANEQFF. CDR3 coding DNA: TGTGCCAGCAGTGATATGGGGGCTAGCGGGAGGGCCAATGAGCAGTTCTTC.

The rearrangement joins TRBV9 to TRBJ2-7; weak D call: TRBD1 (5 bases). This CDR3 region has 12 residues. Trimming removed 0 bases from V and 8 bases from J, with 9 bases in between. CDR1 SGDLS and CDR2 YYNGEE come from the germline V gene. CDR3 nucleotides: TGTGCCAGCAGCGTAGATCAGGGCAAGCAGTACTTC. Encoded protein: CASSVDQGKQYF.

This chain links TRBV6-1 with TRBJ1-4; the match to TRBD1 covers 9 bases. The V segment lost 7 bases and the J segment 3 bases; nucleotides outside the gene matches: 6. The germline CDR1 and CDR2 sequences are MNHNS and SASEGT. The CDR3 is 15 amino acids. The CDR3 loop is CASTPQGAANEKLFF. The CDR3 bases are TGTGCCAGCACCCCACAGGGGGCCGCTAATGAAAAACTGTTTTTT.

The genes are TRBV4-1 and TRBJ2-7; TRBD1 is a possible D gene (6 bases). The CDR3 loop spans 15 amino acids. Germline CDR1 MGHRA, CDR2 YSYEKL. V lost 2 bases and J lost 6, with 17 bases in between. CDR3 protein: CASSQTGFFSVEQYF. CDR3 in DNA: TGCGCCAGCAGCCAAACAGGGTTCTTCTCTGTCGAGCAGTACTTC.

This CDR3 is CASSVRTGFNEQFF. The CDR3 region has the DNA TGTGCCAGCAGCGTTCGGACAGGGTTTAATGAGCAGTTCTTC. The chain carries TRBV9 and TRBJ2-1; 8 bases align to TRBD1. The CDR3 runs 14 residues. Trimming removed 2 bases from V and 7 bases from J; junction bases left unmatched: 5. The germline gives CDR1 SGDLS, CDR2 YYNGEE.

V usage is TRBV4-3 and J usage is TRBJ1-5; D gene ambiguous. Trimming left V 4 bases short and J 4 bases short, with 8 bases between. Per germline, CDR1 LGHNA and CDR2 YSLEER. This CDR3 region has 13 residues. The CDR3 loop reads CASSPQWNQPQHF. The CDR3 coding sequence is TGCGCCAGCAGCCCGCAGTGGAATCAGCCCCAGCATTTT.

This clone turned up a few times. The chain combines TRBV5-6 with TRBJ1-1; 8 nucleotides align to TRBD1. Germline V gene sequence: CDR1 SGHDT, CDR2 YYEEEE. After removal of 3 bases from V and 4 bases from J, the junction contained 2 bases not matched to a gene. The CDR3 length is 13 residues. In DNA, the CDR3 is TGTGCCAGCAGCTGGGACAGGTCCACTGAAGCTTTCTTT. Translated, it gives CASSWDRSTEAFF. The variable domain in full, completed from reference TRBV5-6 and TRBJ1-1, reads DAGVTQSPTHLIKTRGQQVTLRCSPKSGHDTVSWYQQALGQGPQFIFQYYEEEERQRGNFPDRFSGHQFPNYSSELNVNALLLGDSALYLCASSWDRSTEAFFGQGTRLTVV.

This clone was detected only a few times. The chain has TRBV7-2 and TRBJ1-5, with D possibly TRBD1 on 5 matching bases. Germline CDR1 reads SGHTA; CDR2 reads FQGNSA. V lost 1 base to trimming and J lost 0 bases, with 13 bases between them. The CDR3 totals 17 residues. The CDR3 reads CASSLVGGVDSNQPQHF. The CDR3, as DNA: TGTGCCAGCAGCTTAGTTGGGGGGGTGGATAGCAATCAGCCCCAGCATTTT.

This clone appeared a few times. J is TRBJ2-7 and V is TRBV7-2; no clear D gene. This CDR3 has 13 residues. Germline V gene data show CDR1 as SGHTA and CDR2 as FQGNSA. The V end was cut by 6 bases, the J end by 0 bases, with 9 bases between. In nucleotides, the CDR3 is TGTGCCAGCAGGGTAGATCCCTCCTACGAGCAGTACTTC. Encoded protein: CASRVDPSYEQYF.

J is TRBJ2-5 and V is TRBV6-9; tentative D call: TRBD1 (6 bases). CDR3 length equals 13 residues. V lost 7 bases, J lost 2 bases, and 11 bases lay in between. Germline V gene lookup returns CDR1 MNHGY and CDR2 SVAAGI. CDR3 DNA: TGTGCCAGCATCACCGGGACACAAGAGACCCAGTACTTC. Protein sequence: CASITGTQETQYF.

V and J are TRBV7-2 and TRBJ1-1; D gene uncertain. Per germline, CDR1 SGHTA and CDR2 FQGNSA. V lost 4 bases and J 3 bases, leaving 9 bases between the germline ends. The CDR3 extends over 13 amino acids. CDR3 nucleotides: TGTGCCAGCAGCTCTGCAGGTCACACTGAAGCTTTCTTT. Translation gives CASSSAGHTEAFF.

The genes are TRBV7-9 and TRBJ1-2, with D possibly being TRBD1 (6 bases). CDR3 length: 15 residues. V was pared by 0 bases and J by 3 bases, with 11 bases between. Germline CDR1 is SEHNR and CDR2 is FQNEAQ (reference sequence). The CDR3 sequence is CASSLADRPDYGYTF. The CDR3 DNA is TGTGCCAGCAGCTTAGCGGACAGACCCGACTATGGCTACACCTTC.

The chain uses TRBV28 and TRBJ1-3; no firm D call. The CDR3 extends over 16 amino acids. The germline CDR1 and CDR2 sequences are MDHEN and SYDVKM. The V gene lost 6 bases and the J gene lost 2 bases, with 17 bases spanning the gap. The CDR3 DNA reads TGTGCCAGCAGCACTAGAAACGCGGCGACTGGAAACACCATATATTTT. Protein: CASSTRNAATGNTIYF.

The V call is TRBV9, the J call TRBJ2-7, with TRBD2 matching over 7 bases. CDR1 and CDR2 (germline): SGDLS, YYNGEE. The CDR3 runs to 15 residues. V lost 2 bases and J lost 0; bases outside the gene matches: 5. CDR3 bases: TGTGCCAGCAGCGTGCTAGCGGAAAGCTCCTACGAGCAGTACTTC. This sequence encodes CASSVLAESSYEQYF.